What follows are 2 T cell receptor beta chains derived from one specimen sequenced in a study of shared clonotypes between healthy human individuals. Clones were sequenced by immunoSEQ multiplex PCR, and TCRdb holds only the in-frame ones, with some missing. The sample includes about 340,000 clones, more than 60% of them seen just once. The material sequenced was memory CD4+ T cells sorted from blood. The sample's subset: CD45RA-negative fraction. Receptors originate from a man aged 25-40 years in good health.

This chain uses TRBV5-1 with TRBJ2-7; TRBD1 aligns across 8 bases. Germline V gives CDR1 SGHRS, CDR2 YFSETQ. The CDR3 extends over 14 amino acids. V was pared by 5 bases and J by 0 bases, with 4 bases of the junction left unmatched. The CDR3 nucleotides read TGCGCCAGCAGGGGACAGGCTAGCTCCTACGAGCAGTACTTC. This translates into CASRGQASSYEQYF.

The chain links TRBV4-3 to TRBJ2-7; TRBD2 aligns across 8 bases. V lost 4 bases to trimming and J lost 2 bases; unmatched junction nucleotides: 13. The CDR3 sequence is 17 residues long. The germline CDR1 and CDR2 sequences are LGHNA and YSLEER. Written as DNA, the CDR3 is TGCGCCAGCAGCCCGGGGGTAGTGGGACTAGATGCCTACGAGCAGTACTTC. It yields the protein CASSPGVVGLDAYEQYF.